This is a list of T cell receptor beta chains from one sample in a study of shared T cell receptors in the human thymus. Profiled with immunoSEQ multiplex PCR; TCRdb holds only in-frame clones, not every one. The sample carries 640,000 or so clones, approximately 87% recorded once. The sample was also reused in another study, on human thymus T cells.

Sequenced: thymocytes. These receptors were obtained from a boy younger than two with a congenital heart defect. The CDR3 runs from the conserved cysteine through the conserved F or W. The D gene is left open where the match is weak. Not every row has a clone size; where given, it reads once, few, many or a size class.

V	D	size	J	DNA	CDR3
TRBV18	.	.	TRBJ2-7	TGTGCCAGCTCTCCTAGGGGCGGGGATTCCTACGAGCAGTACTTC	CASSPRGGDSYEQYF
TRBV4-1	TRBD2	.	TRBJ2-1	TGCGCCAGCAGCCAAATCGGGACTAGCGGGGTCACCTACAATGAGCAGTTCTTC	CASSQIGTSGVTYNEQFF
TRBV10-3	.	.	TRBJ2-2	TGTGCCATCAGTGCACAGAACACCGGGGAGCTGTTTTTT	CAISAQNTGELFF
TRBV6-5	TRBD1	.	TRBJ1-2	TGTGCCAGCAGTCGGGACAGGAACTATGGCTACACCTTC	CASSRDRNYGYTF
TRBV10-3	TRBD1	.	TRBJ2-2	TGTGCCACCATCCAACAGGGGCCGAACACCGGGGAGCTGTTTTTT	CATIQQGPNTGELFF
TRBV7-2	.	.	TRBJ2-3	TGTGCCAGCAGCTTAGAAGGGGGTGGAAACACAGATACGCAGTATTTT	CASSLEGGGNTDTQYF
TRBV15	TRBD2	few	TRBJ2-7	TGTGCCACCAGCAGAGATGGCGGGAGCTCGGACGAGCAGTACTTC	CATSRDGGSSDEQYF
TRBV4-1	TRBD2	.	TRBJ2-1	TGCGCCAGCAGCCGGCGGGGTGGGACTAGGTACTCGTGGAATGAGCAGTTCTTC	CASSRRGGTRYSWNEQFF
TRBV7-6	TRBD2	.	TRBJ2-3	TGTGCCAGCAGCTTGCCGGGACTAGCCACAGATACGCAGTATTTT	CASSLPGLATDTQYF
TRBV5-5	.	.	TRBJ2-7	TGTGCCAGCAGCGACCCTCAGGGCGGCTACGAGCAGTACTTC	CASSDPQGGYEQYF
TRBV9	TRBD2	.	TRBJ2-1	TGTGCCAGCAGCGTATTCCCCGGGACTAGGGGCTTATCGGATGAGCAGTTCTTC	CASSVFPGTRGLSDEQFF
TRBV6-5	.	.	TRBJ2-1	TGTGCCAGCAGTCACCGGGACTTACCTTACAATGAGCAGTTCTTC	CASSHRDLPYNEQFF
TRBV28	TRBD1	.	TRBJ2-1	TGTGCCAGCAGTCCCCAGGACAGGGGAAGGTCCCTCTACAATGAGCAGTTCTTC	CASSPQDRGRSLYNEQFF
TRBV11-2	.	.	TRBJ2-7	TGTGCCAGCAGCTTCAAGCTCCCACGGGTGTGGTCGTACGAGCAGTACTTC	CASSFKLPRVWSYEQYF
TRBV5-5	.	.	TRBJ1-2	TGTGCCAGCAGCCCGAGAGTCAGGGAAACGACAGGCTACACCTTC	CASSPRVRETTGYTF
TRBV6-5	.	.	TRBJ2-1	TGTGCCAGCGGGCTAATAGAGCAGTTCTTC	CASGLIEQFF
TRBV19	TRBD2	once	TRBJ2-1	TGTGCCAGTAGTATAGTTCGCGGGGGGGGAGACAATGAGCAGTTCTTC	CASSIVRGGGDNEQFF
TRBV10-3	.	.	TRBJ1-2	TGTGCCATCAGTGATGACAGGAACTATGGCTACACCTTC	CAISDDRNYGYTF
TRBV7-9	.	.	TRBJ2-3	TGTGCCAGCAGCCCCCGAAGGGGAGGCGGCGCAGATACGCAGTATTTT	CASSPRRGGGADTQYF
TRBV18	.	.	TRBJ2-7	TGTGCCAGCTCACCACCCGTTAGAGGCGAGCAGTACTTC	CASSPPVRGEQYF
TRBV10-2	.	.	TRBJ2-5	TGCGCCAGCAGTCAATCGACAGGTGACCAAGAGACCCAGTACTTC	CASSQSTGDQETQYF
TRBV4-3	TRBD1	.	TRBJ2-5	TGCGCCAGCAGCCATGCTCACAGGGGTACGGAGACCCAGTACTTC	CASSHAHRGTETQYF
TRBV29-1	TRBD1	.	TRBJ2-4	TGCAGCGCCCGAGGTCAGGGGGCGAATGGAGACATTCAGTACTTC	CSARGQGANGDIQYF
TRBV2	.	once	TRBJ2-7	TGTGCCAGCAGTGAAGCGCTTTGGTCCAGTCGGGGGGCGGGGGAGCAGTACTTC	CASSEALWSSRGAGEQYF
TRBV4-3	TRBD2	.	TRBJ2-7	TGCGCCAGCAGCCAAGAACGGGCTAGGGCGGGGGGTCTCTACTCCTACGAGCAGTACTTC	CASSQERARAGGLYSYEQYF
TRBV28	TRBD1	.	TRBJ1-6	TGTGCCAGCAGTGTGACAGGGGGCTATAATTCACCCCTCCACTTT	CASSVTGGYNSPLHF
TRBV4-2	TRBD2	once	TRBJ2-7	TGTGCCAGCAGCCAAGCAGGACTAGCGGGGAGCTACGAGCAGTACTTC	CASSQAGLAGSYEQYF
TRBV5-1	TRBD1	.	TRBJ2-1	TGCGCCAGCAGTTTATACCGGGACAGGGCCTACAATGAGCAGTTCTTC	CASSLYRDRAYNEQFF
TRBV6-1	.	few	TRBJ2-1	TGTGCCAGCGATAGGGGGAGTGAGCAGTTCTTC	CASDRGSEQFF
TRBV15	.	.	TRBJ1-5	TGTGCCACCAGCAGGTATAGACAGGTTGTGGGCGAGCCCCAGCATTTT	CATSRYRQVVGEPQHF
TRBV10-3	.	once	TRBJ2-3	TGTGCCATCAAAGGGGCACTAGCAGCAGATACGCAGTATTTT	CAIKGALAADTQYF
TRBV30	TRBD1	once	TRBJ1-2	TGTGCCGTGGACAGGGGGACTTCAAGTCCCACCTTC	CAVDRGTSSPTF
TRBV4-1	.	.	TRBJ2-7	TGCGCCAGCAGCCTCCTATTTGGGGAGGCAGGGCCTACCTACGAGCAGTACTTC	CASSLLFGEAGPTYEQYF
TRBV19	TRBD1	.	TRBJ1-1	TGTGCCACCCGGGACAGGGGGATCACTGAAGCTTTCTTT	CATRDRGITEAFF
TRBV7-4	TRBD1	.	TRBJ2-7	TGTGCCAGCAGCTTCCCCCATCGACAGGGGGGAGCGTACGAGCAGTACTTC	CASSFPHRQGGAYEQYF
TRBV9	.	.	TRBJ2-7	TGTGCCAGCAGCGGAGGGCCCTGGGAGGCGCAGTACTTC	CASSGGPWEAQYF
TRBV6-5	.	.	TRBJ2-2	TGTGCCAGCAGGGGAAGGGAGTTCACCGGGGAGCTGTTTTTT	CASRGREFTGELFF
TRBV28	TRBD1	.	TRBJ1-1	TGTGCCAGCAGCCCACTGCGGACAGGGAGGACTGAAGCTTTCTTT	CASSPLRTGRTEAFF
TRBV11-1	.	.	TRBJ1-1	TGTGCCAGCAGCTTAGTGGGACAGAACACTGAAGCTTTCTTT	CASSLVGQNTEAFF
TRBV4-2	.	.	TRBJ2-5	TGTGCCAGCAGCCAACATGAGACACCGGAGACCCAGTACTTC	CASSQHETPETQYF
TRBV2	.	few	TRBJ1-3	TGTGCCAGCAGTGACAAGCACTCTGGAAACACCATATATTTT	CASSDKHSGNTIYF
TRBV9	.	.	TRBJ1-2	TGTGCCAGCAGCCCCAAACCGACCGTAGCGAGGAGACCGAAGACTAACTATGGCTACACCTTC	CASSPKPTVARRPKTNYGYTF
TRBV11-3	.	.	TRBJ2-1	TGTGCCAGCAGCTTTAGCGGTTCTGGGGCCTACAATGAGCAGTTCTTC	CASSFSGSGAYNEQFF
TRBV9	TRBD1	.	TRBJ1-4	TGTGCCAGCCTCAATGACTACAGGGGGCGTAGTACTAATGAAAAACTGTTTTTT	CASLNDYRGRSTNEKLFF
TRBV6-5	TRBD2	.	TRBJ2-5	TGTGCCAGCAGTTACTCGAGCCGGGAGGACCAAGAGACCCAGTACTTC	CASSYSSREDQETQYF
TRBV4-3	TRBD2	.	TRBJ2-1	TGCGCCAGCAGCCAGGAAGGAAATAGCGGGAGGGGTAATGAGCAGTTCTTC	CASSQEGNSGRGNEQFF
TRBV28	.	.	TRBJ2-7	TGTGCCAGCAGTCCCACCTCATGGAGGGTGCCCTCCTACGAGCAGTACTTC	CASSPTSWRVPSYEQYF
TRBV6-5	TRBD2	.	TRBJ2-7	TGTGCCAGCAGTCGGGGGGGTCAGGGAAACGAGCAGTACTTC	CASSRGGQGNEQYF
TRBV30	.	.	TRBJ2-7	TGTGCCTGGAGTGAGTCGGGGTCCTACGAGCAGTACTTC	CAWSESGSYEQYF
TRBV4-1	.	.	TRBJ2-7	TGCGCCAGCAGCCAAGATAACAAGGAGATTAACTACGAGCAGTACTTC	CASSQDNKEINYEQYF
TRBV27	.	once	TRBJ2-5	TGTGCCAGCAGTTTAGTCCGAGGGCAAGGGATTGAGACCCAGTACTTC	CASSLVRGQGIETQYF